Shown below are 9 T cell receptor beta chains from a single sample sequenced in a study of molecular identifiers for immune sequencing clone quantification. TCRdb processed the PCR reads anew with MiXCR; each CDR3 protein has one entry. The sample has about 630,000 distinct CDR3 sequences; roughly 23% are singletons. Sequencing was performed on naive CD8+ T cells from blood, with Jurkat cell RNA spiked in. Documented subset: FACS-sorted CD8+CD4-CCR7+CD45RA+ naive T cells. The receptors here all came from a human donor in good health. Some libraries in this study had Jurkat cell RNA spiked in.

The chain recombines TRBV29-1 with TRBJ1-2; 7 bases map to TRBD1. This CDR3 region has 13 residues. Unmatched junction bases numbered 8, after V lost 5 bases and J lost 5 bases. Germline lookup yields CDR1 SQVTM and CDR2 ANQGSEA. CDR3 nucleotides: TGCAGCGTTCTACACAGGGGTGGTTATGGCTACACCTTC. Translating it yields CSVLHRGGYGYTF.

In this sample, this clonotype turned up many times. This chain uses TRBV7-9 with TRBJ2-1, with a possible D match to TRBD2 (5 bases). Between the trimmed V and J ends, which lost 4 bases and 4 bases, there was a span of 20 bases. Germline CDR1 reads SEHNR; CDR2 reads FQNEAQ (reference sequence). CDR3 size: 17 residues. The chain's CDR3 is CASSSPGPKGAYNEQFF. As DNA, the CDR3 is TGTGCCAGCAGCTCCCCCGGGCCAAAGGGAGCATACAATGAGCAGTTCTTC.

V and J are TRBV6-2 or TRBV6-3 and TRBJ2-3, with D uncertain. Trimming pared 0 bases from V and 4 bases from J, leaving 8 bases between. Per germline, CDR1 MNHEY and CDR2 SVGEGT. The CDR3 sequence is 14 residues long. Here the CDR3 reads CASSYSHIADTQYF. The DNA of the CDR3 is TGTGCCAGCAGTTACTCGCATATCGCAGATACGCAGTATTTT.

The CDR3 loop is CASSQDWGAGGRDTQYF. The CDR3 DNA reads TGCGCCAGCAGCCAAGATTGGGGAGCGGGAGGAAGAGATACGCAGTATTTT. V usage is TRBV4-3 and J usage is TRBJ2-3; TRBD2 matches 9 bases. Germline lookup yields CDR1 LGHNA and CDR2 YSLEER. Germline trimming cut 0 bases from V and 5 bases from J; bases unmatched to any gene: 9. This CDR3 is built from 17 residues.

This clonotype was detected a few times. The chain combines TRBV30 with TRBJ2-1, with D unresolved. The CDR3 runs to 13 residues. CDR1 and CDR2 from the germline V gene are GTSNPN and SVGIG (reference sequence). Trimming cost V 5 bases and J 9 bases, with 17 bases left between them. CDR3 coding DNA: TGTGCCTGGGCCGTCGGGTTGACGGGTGAGCAGTTCTTC. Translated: CAWAVGLTGEQFF.

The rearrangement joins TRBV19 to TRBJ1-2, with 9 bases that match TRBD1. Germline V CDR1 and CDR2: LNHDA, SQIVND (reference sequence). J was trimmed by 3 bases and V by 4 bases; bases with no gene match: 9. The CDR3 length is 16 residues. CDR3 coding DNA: TGTGCCAGTAGTAATAAGGACAGGGGAGAAGACTATGGCTACACCTTC. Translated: CASSNKDRGEDYGYTF.

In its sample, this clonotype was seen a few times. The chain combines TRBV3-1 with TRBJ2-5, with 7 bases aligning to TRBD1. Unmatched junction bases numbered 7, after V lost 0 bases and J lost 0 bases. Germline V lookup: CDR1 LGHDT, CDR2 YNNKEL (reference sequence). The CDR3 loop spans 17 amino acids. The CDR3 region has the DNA TGTGCCAGCAGCCAAGAGGGGATACAGGGGTACCAAGAGACCCAGTACTTC. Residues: CASSQEGIQGYQETQYF.

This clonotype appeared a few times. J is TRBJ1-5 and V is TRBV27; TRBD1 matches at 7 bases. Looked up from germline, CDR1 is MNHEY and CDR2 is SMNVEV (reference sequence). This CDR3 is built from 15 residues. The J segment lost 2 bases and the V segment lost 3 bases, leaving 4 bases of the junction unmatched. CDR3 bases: TGTGCCAGCAGTTTGAGTGGGACAGGCAATCAGCCCCAGCATTTT. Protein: CASSLSGTGNQPQHF.

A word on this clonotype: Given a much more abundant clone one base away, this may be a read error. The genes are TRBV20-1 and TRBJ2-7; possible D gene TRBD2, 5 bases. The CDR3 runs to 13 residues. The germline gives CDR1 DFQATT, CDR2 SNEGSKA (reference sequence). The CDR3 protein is CSAIGREFYERYF. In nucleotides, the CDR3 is TGCAGTGCTATCGGACGGGAATTCTACGAGCGGTACTTC.